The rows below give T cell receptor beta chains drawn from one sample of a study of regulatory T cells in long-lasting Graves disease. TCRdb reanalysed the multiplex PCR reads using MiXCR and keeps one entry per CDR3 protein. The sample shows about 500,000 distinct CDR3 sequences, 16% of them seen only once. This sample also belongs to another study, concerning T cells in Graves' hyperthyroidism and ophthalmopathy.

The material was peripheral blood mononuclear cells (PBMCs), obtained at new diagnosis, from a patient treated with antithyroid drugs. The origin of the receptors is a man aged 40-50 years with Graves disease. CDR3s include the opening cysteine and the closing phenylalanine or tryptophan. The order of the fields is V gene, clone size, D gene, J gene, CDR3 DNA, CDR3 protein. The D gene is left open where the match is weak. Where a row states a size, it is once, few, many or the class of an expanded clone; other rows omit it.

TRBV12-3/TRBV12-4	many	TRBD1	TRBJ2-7	TGTGCCAGCAGCCGGGACAGGCGCGAGCAGTACTTC	CASSRDRREQYF
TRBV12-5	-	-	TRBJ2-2	TGTGCTAGTGGTTTGGTATTACGGGGAAAGAACACCGGGGAGCTGTTTTTT	CASGLVLRGKNTGELFF
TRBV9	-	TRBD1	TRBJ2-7	TGTGCCAGCAGCGTAGGCTCGGGACAGGGGTCATACGAGCAGTACTTC	CASSVGSGQGSYEQYF
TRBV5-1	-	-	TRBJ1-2	TGTGCCAGCAGCTTGGCGGGAAGTTACACCTTC	CASSLAGSYTF
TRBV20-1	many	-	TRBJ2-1	TGCAGTGCTAGGTTCTCCCAGTACAATGAGCAGTTCTTC	CSARFSQYNEQFF
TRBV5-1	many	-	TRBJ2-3	TGCGCCAGCAGCGATCCGTTAGGACCCACAGATACGCAGTATTTT	CASSDPLGPTDTQYF
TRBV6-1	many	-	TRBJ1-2	TGTGCCATCGAGTGGGGCTACACCTTC	CAIEWGYTF
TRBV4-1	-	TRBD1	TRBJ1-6	TGCGCCAGCAGCCAAGCGGGACAGGGGCGGACACCCCTCCACTTT	CASSQAGQGRTPLHF
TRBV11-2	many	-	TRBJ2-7	TGTGCCAGCAGCCAGAGAGCCTACGAGCAGTACTTC	CASSQRAYEQYF
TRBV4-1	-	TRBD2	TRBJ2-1	TGCGCCAGCAGCCAAGTAACTAGCGGATACAATGAGCAGTTCTTC	CASSQVTSGYNEQFF
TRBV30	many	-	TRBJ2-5	TGTGCCTGGAGGGATCGAAGGCGGGTGGAGACCCAGTACTTC	CAWRDRRRVETQYF
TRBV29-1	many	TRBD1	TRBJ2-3	TGCAGCGTGAACCCCGGACAGGGAGGCACAGATACGCAGTATTTT	CSVNPGQGGTDTQYF
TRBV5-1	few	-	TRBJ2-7	TGCGCCAGCAGCTTGGTTGGCAGGGGTAGAAACGAGCAGTACTTC	CASSLVGRGRNEQYF
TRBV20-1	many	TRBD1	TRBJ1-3	TGCAGTGCAAGGGGACAGGCGTACTCTGGAAACACCATATATTTT	CSARGQAYSGNTIYF
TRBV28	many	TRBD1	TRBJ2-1	TGTGCCAGCACGACCGAGAACAGGGGCAATGAGCAGTTCTTC	CASTTENRGNEQFF
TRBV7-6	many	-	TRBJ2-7	TGTGCCAGCAGCCCCTTTACCGGCGAGCAGTACTTC	CASSPFTGEQYF
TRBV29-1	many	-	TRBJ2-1	TGCAGCTATGGGGGGAGTGAGCGGTACAATGAGCAGTTCTTC	CSYGGSERYNEQFF
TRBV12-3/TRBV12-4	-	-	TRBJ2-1	TGTGCCAGCGAGTTTTGGGGGTACAGAGGGCAGTTCTTC	CASEFWGYRGQFF
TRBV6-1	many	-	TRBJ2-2	TGTGCCAGCAGTGACAGAGAATCCGGGGAGCTGTTTTTT	CASSDRESGELFF
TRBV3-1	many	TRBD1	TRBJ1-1	TGTGCCAGCAGCCGGGGACAGTTCCGGGTAGTCACTGAAGCTTTCTTT	CASSRGQFRVVTEAFF
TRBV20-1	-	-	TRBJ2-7	TGCAGTGCTAGAGATGTTCGGGATCTATACGAGCAGTACTTC	CSARDVRDLYEQYF
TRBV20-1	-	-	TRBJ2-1	TGCAGTGCTAGAACATCCGAATACAATGAGCAGTTCTTC	CSARTSEYNEQFF
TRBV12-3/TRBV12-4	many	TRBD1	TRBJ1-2	TGTGCCAGCAGTTTGGATCGACAGGGAATTAATGGCTACACCTTC	CASSLDRQGINGYTF
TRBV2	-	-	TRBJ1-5	TGTGCCAGCAGTGAAGAGGGGCTTCAGCCCCAGCATTTT	CASSEEGLQPQHF
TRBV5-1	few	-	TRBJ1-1	TGTGCCAGCAGAACCGGGCTGGGGTTAGGAACTGAAGCTTTCTTT	CASRTGLGLGTEAFF
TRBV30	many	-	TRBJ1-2	TGTGCCTGGAGTGTACGATTAGGGGATGGCTACACCTTC	CAWSVRLGDGYTF
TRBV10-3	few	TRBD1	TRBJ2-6	TGTGCCATCAGTTGGGGGACAGGGGACTCTGGGGCCAACGTCCTGACTTTC	CAISWGTGDSGANVLTF
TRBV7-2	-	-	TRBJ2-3	TGTGCCAGCAGCTTAGTCGGCGGGACCACAGATACGCAGTATTTT	CASSLVGGTTDTQYF
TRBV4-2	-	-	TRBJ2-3	TGTGCCAGCAGCCAAGCCGCGGGATTCACAGATACGCAGTATTTT	CASSQAAGFTDTQYF
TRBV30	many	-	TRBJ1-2	TGTGCCTGGAGTTCCCAGGGCGCTGGGGGCTACACCTTC	CAWSSQGAGGYTF
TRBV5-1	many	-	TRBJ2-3	TGCGCCAGCAGCTTAAGGAGGCCCACAGATACGCAGTATTTT	CASSLRRPTDTQYF
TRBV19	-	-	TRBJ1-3	TGTGCCAGTAGTATGTGGTTCTCTGGAAACACCATATATTTT	CASSMWFSGNTIYF
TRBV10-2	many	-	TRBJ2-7	TGCGCCAGCAGTGCAACCCACACCTACGAGCAGTACTTC	CASSATHTYEQYF
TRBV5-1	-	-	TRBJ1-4	TGCGCCAGCAGAGACCCGGGTCTACGGGAAAAACTGTTTTTT	CASRDPGLREKLFF
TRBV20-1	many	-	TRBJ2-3	TGCAGTGCCACCCCGGCGGTGGGAACATCCCGTACGCAGTATTTT	CSATPAVGTSRTQYF
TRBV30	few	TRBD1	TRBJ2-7	TGTGTCGTGATGACAGGGGCCTTATACGAGCAGTACTTC	CVVMTGALYEQYF
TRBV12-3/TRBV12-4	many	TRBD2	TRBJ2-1	TGTGCCAGCAGCAGACTAGCGGGGTCCTACAATGAGCAGTTCTTC	CASSRLAGSYNEQFF
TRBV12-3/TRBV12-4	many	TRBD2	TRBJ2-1	TGTGCCAGCAACCTTGTAGCGGGAGGGCCACGGGAGCAGTTCTTC	CASNLVAGGPREQFF
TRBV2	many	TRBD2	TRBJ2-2	TGTGCCAGCAGTCCCGGAAGACTAGCGGGATTCACCGGGGAGCTGTTTTTT	CASSPGRLAGFTGELFF
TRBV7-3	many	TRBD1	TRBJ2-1	TGTGCCAGCAGCGGGACAGGGGAGAATGAGCAGTTCTTC	CASSGTGENEQFF
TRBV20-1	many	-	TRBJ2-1	TGCAGTGCTAGAGGGCTAGCGCCCTACAATGAGCAGTTCTTC	CSARGLAPYNEQFF
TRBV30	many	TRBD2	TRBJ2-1	TGTGCCTGGTCCGGACTAGCGGGATACAATGAGCAGTTCTTC	CAWSGLAGYNEQFF
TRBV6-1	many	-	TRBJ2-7	TGTGCCAGCAAGTACAGGGTTCCCTACGAGCAGTACTTC	CASKYRVPYEQYF
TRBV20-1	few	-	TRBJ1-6	TGCAGTGCCCCAGACAGGCGTAGCTCCTATAATTCACCCCTCCACTTT	CSAPDRRSSYNSPLHF
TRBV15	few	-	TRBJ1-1	TGTGCCACCAGCAGTAGACAGATTACTGAAGCTTTCTTT	CATSSRQITEAFF
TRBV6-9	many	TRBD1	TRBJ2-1	TGTGCCAGCAGTTCTTTTGACAGGGTCAAAAACAATGAGCAGTTCTTC	CASSSFDRVKNNEQFF
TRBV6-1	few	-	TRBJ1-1	TGTGCCAGCTGCTCCCTACGATTGAACACTGAAGCTTTCTTT	CASCSLRLNTEAFF
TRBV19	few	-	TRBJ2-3	TGTGCCAGTAGTATTTCGGCGGGACTCACAGATACGCAGTATTTT	CASSISAGLTDTQYF
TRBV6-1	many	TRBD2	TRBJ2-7	TGTGCCAGCAGTGACCGGGGGAGGGAGTCCTACGAGCAGTACTTC	CASSDRGRESYEQYF
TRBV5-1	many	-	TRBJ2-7	TGCGCCAGCAGCTTGGAGCCTGGATACGAGCAGTACTTC	CASSLEPGYEQYF
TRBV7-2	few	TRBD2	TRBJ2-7	TGTGCCAGCAGCGTGACTAGCGGCTACGAGCAGTACTTC	CASSVTSGYEQYF
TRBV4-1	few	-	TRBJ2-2	TGCGCCAGCAGCCGTCGGGGGCAAACTAACACCGGGGAGCTGTTTTTT	CASSRRGQTNTGELFF
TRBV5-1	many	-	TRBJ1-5	TGTGCCAGCAGCGTCGACCAGGGTTACAATCAGCCCCAGCATTTT	CASSVDQGYNQPQHF
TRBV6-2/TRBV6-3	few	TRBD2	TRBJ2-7	TGTGCCAGCAGTTACTCGGGGACTACCGCGTACGAGCAGTACTTC	CASSYSGTTAYEQYF
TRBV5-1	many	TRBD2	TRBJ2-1	TGCGCCAGCAGCGGTAGCGGGAGGGCCAGGAATGAGCAGTTCTTC	CASSGSGRARNEQFF
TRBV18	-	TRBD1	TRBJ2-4	TGTGCCAGCTCGGCCTCGGCAGGGGGCTCAATAAACATTCAGTACTTC	CASSASAGGSINIQYF
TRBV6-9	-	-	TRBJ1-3	TGTGCCAGCAGTTCTTGGACCGCCAAGCATGGAAACACCATATATTTT	CASSSWTAKHGNTIYF
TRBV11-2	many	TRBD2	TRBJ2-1	TGTGCCAGCAGCCCCCGACGAGCGGGAGTGGTGAATGAGCAGTTCTTC	CASSPRRAGVVNEQFF
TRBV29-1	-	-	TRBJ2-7	TGCAGCGTTGACACTAACTACGAGCAGTACTTC	CSVDTNYEQYF
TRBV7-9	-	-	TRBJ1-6	TGTGCCAGCAGCTTATCACGGACGAGTACGGATTCACCCCTCCACTTT	CASSLSRTSTDSPLHF